The 7 T cell receptor beta chains listed next were all sequenced from one sample in a study of human T cells and chemical hapten exposure. The sample's time point: pre-sensitization, week 0. This sample's treatment: therapeutic diphenylcyclopropenone sensitization with weekly scalp DPC. TCRdb ran MiXCR on the RACE reads and lists one entry per CDR3 protein. The table has some 38,000 distinct CDR3 sequences, approximately 7.6% seen once; the top ten hold about 1.2%. The source was whole blood, collected in connection with sensitization to the hapten diphenylcyclopropenone (DPC). Every receptor here comes from a woman aged 45-65 years with alopecia areata. Some clones in this sample may be carry-over from other donors' samples.

The V and J genes are TRBV6-1 and TRBJ2-7, with 8 bases identical to TRBD1. With V trimmed by 6 bases and J by 5 bases, 6 bases remained unmatched. CDR1 and CDR2 from the germline V gene are MNHNS and SASEGT. The CDR3 runs to 13 residues. The CDR3 nucleotides read TGTGCCAGCAGGCGGACAGGGAGCGACGAGCAGTACTTC. Its translation: CASRRTGSDEQYF.

This clonotype came up many times. The J gene is TRBJ2-3, the V gene TRBV6-5; no firm D call. Germline CDR1 MNHEY, CDR2 SVGAGI. Trimming cost V 4 bases and J 1 base, with 6 bases left between them. This CDR3 contains 13 residues. For the CDR3, the DNA is TGTGCCAGCAGTTTTCTAGGCACAGATACGCAGTATTTT. Protein sequence: CASSFLGTDTQYF.

This clonotype was observed at least ten times. The V call is TRBV7-6, the J call TRBJ1-4; possibly TRBD1 for D (6 bases). Germline-derived CDR1 and CDR2 are SGHVS and FNYEAQ. With 3 bases removed from V and 0 bases from J, the gap between germline ends came to 11 bases. This CDR3 spans 16 amino acids. The CDR3 sequence: CASSLTAGATNEKLFF. In nucleotides, the CDR3 is TGTGCCAGCAGCTTGACAGCAGGGGCAACTAATGAAAAACTGTTTTTT.

This clonotype was counted ten times or more. The V gene is TRBV20-1, the J gene TRBJ2-7, with D perhaps TRBD1 (6 bases). Germline CDR1 is DFQATT and CDR2 is SNEGSKA (reference sequence). The CDR3 sequence is 14 residues long. Trimming removed 0 bases at V and 5 bases at J, with 14 bases between. CDR3 DNA: TGCAGTGCTAGAGATGGAAGGGACATTCACGAGCAGTACTTC. It encodes CSARDGRDIHEQYF.

There are a few counts of this clonotype. The chain uses TRBV3-1 and TRBJ2-5, with TRBD1 as a possible D gene (7 bases). Per germline, CDR1 LGHDT and CDR2 YNNKEL (reference sequence). The CDR3 length is 15 residues. V lost 4 bases to trimming and J lost 5 bases, with 17 bases between them. The CDR3 DNA reads as TGTGCCAGCAGCCTTCATGAGACAGGGAGGGAGACCCAGTACTTC. Protein product: CASSLHETGRETQYF.

This clonotype has ten or more counts. The chain combines TRBV3-1 with TRBJ2-1; D is unclear. Germline assignment: CDR1 LGHDT and CDR2 YNNKEL (reference sequence). CDR3 length equals 11 residues. Trimming cost V 8 bases and J 4 bases, with 6 bases left between them. In DNA form, the CDR3 reads TGTGCCAGCGGGCTTTACAATGAGCAGTTCTTC. Residues: CASGLYNEQFF.

The sample holds many counts of this clonotype. The chain is built from TRBV5-1 and TRBJ2-3, with D perhaps given as TRBD1 or TRBD2 (5 bases each). The germline V and J ends were trimmed by 4 bases and 0 bases, with 18 bases remaining between them. The length of the CDR3 is 17 residues. The germline CDR1 and CDR2 sequences are SGHRS and YFSETQ. CDR3 loop: CASSEGSGPPSTDTQYF. The CDR3 DNA reads TGCGCCAGCAGCGAGGGGTCCGGGCCGCCTAGCACAGATACGCAGTATTTT.